Below, one TCR beta chain is given with its context. Because the CDR3's place on the DNA is in doubt, the DNA is left out and the CDR3 is given as listed by TCRdb. This sample was included in a study of control samples from healthy donors and cancer patients. CDR1 is MNHEY and CDR2 is SMNVEV in the germline V gene (reference sequence). The CDR3 totals 15 residues, both ends included. Profiling relied on immunoSEQ multiplex PCR, and the TCRdb table lists in-frame clones only, not all of them. The sample records 75,000 to 100,000 clones, about 88% being singletons. V and J are TRBV27 and TRBJ2-7; whether TRBD1, the table's D call, matches the DNA was not checked. Sequencing was done on a sample of blood. The sequence was obtained from a woman in her forties or fifties in good health. The CDR3 sequence is CASSSSGTAGSEQYF.